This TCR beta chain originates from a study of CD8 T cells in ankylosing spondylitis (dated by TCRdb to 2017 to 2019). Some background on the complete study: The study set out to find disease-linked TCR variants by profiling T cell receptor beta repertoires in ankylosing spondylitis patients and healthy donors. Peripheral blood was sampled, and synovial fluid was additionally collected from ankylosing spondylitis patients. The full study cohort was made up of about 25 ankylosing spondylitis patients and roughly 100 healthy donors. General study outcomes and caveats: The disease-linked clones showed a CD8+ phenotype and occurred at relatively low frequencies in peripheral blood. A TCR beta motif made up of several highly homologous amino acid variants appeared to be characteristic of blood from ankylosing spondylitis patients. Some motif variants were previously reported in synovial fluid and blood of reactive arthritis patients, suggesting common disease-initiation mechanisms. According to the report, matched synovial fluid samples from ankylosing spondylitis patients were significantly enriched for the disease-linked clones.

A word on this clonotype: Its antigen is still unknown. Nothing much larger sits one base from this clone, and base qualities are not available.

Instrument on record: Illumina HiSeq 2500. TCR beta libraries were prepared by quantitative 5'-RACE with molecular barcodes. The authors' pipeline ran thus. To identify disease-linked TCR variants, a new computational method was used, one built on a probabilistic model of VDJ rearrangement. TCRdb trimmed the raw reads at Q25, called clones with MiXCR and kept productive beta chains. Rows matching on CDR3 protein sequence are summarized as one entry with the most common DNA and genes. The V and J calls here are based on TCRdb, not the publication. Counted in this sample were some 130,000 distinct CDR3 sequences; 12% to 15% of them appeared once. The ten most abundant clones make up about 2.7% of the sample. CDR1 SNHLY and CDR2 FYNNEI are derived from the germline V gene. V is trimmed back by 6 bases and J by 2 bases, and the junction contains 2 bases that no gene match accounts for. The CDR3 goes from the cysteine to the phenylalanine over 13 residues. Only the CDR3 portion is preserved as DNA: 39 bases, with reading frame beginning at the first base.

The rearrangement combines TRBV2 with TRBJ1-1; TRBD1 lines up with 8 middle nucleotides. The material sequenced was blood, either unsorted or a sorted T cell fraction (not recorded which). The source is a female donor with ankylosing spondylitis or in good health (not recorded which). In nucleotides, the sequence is TGTGCCAGCAGGCAGGGGGCAAACACTGAAGCTTTCTTT. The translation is CASRQGANTEAFF.